A single sample is the source of the 5 T cell receptor beta chains below, sequenced in a study of T cells in Graves' hyperthyroidism and ophthalmopathy. Amplified regions were TCR beta CDR3 sequences from RNA transcripts. HTBI primers were employed in a first-round RT-PCR of the TCR CDR3. MiXCR, applied by TCRdb to the multiplex PCR reads, yields one record per CDR3 protein. Of about 400,000 distinct CDR3 sequences listed, less than 15% are singletons. Sequenced input: blood. The receptors come from a woman between 18 and 29 years old with Graves' hyperthyroidism.

The chain combines TRBV19 with TRBJ2-5; 11 nucleotides match TRBD1. The CDR3 has 15 amino acids. The junction had 5 bases not matched to a gene; V was cut back by 4 bases and J by 4 bases. Germline V gives CDR1 LNHDA, CDR2 SQIVND (reference sequence). Here the CDR3 DNA reads TGTGCCAGTAGTAGCGCCGGGACAGGGGGAGAGACCCAGTACTTC. This codes for CASSSAGTGGETQYF.

This clonotype was recorded at least ten times. This chain links TRBV5-5 with TRBJ2-1; D is tentatively TRBD1 or TRBD2 (5 bases each). CDR3 length: 16 residues. V shed 4 bases and J shed 0 bases, with 14 bases lying between them. Germline values: CDR1 SGHKS, CDR2 YYEKEE (reference sequence). The CDR3 region has the DNA TGTGCCAGCAGCACCGAGGGGCTGAGCTCCTACAATGAGCAGTTCTTC. The encoded protein is CASSTEGLSSYNEQFF.

There are a few counts of this clonotype. The CDR3 here is CASIQGGNTGELFF. The CDR3 bases are TGTGCCAGTATCCAGGGGGGGAACACCGGGGAGCTGTTTTTT. V is TRBV19 and J is TRBJ2-2, with D perhaps matching TRBD1 (7 bases). Germline lookup yields CDR1 LNHDA and CDR2 SQIVND (reference sequence). This CDR3 comprises 14 residues. V lost 7 bases, J lost 1 base, and 10 bases lay in between.

This clonotype appeared a few times. This may stem from a read error, because a much larger clone lies one nucleotide away. The chain employs TRBV7-9 and TRBJ2-7; no definite D call. There are 12 residues in the CDR3. Trimming stripped 1 base from V and 6 bases from J, with 7 bases between. Germline-derived CDR1 and CDR2 are SEHNR and FQNEAQ (reference sequence). CDR3 bases: TGTGCCAGCAGCTTAGAAGGGTTCGAGCAGTACTTC. Amino acid sequence: CASSLEGFEQYF.

This clonotype showed up many times. DNA of the CDR3: TGTGCCAGCAGTGCTACGGGGACAGGGGAAGCTTTCTTT. It is translated as CASSATGTGEAFF. This chain links TRBV6-1 with TRBJ1-1; 9 bases match TRBD1. There are 13 residues in the CDR3. CDR1 MNHNS and CDR2 SASEGT come from the germline V gene. With V trimmed by 4 bases and J by 8 bases, 5 bases remained unmatched.